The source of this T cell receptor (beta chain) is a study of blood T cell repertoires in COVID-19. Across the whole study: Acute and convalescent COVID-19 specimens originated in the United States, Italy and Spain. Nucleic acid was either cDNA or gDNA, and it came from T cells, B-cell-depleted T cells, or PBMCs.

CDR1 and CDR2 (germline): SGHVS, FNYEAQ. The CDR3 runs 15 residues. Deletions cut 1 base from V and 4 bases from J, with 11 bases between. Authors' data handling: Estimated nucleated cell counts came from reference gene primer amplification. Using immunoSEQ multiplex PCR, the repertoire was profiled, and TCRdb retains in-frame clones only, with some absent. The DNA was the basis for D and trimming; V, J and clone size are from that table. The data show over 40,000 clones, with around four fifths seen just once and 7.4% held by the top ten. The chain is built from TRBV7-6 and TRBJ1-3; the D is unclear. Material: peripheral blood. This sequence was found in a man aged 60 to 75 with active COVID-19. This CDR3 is CASSLGGGSGNTIYF. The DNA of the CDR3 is TGTGCCAGCAGCTTAGGAGGTGGGAGCGGAAACACCATATATTTT.